These 5 T cell receptor beta chains originate from one sample sequenced in a study of beta chain features in type 1 diabetes. Reverse transcribing all isolated RNA meant expressed TCRB transcripts were sequenced. Clones were read by immunoSEQ multiplex PCR, and TCRdb kept only the in-frame ones, dropping some. This sample has 200,000 to 250,000 clones, with over 8.5% found just once. Sequencing was performed on naive CD4+ T cells from blood. The receptors here all came from a woman aged 18-29 years in good health.

The rearrangement joins TRBV2 to TRBJ2-5; possibly TRBD1 for D (6 bases). V lost 7 bases, J lost 5 bases, and 17 bases lay in between. The CDR3 is made up of 14 amino acids. In germline, CDR1 is SNHLY, CDR2 FYNNEI. The DNA of the CDR3 is TGTGCCAGCACGGGACATTTTGTCCGGGAGACCCAGTACTTC. The encoded protein is CASTGHFVRETQYF.

This clone has more than one count but fewer than ten. V usage is TRBV5-1 and J usage is TRBJ1-1; 10 positions match TRBD1. The CDR3 length is 14 residues. V lost 5 bases, J lost 5 bases, and 6 bases stayed unmatched. CDR1 and CDR2 (germline): SGHRS, YFSETQ. The CDR3 region has the DNA TGCGCCAGCAGAACCGGGACAGGGGTTACTGAAGCTTTCTTT. Translating gives CASRTGTGVTEAFF.

This chain uses TRBV5-1 with TRBJ2-5, with 11 bases lining up with TRBD2. V lost 0 bases, J lost 4 bases, and 8 bases stayed unmatched. The CDR3 spans 17 residues. The germline V gene has CDR1 SGHRS and CDR2 YFSETQ. The CDR3 nucleotides read TGCGCCAGCAGCTTGGCCCAACTAGCGGGAGCTGGAGAGACCCAGTACTTC. Its translation is CASSLAQLAGAGETQYF.

J is TRBJ2-5 and V is TRBV5-4; D is possibly TRBD2 (5 bases). V was shortened by 0 bases and J by 0 bases, with 6 bases between the two germline ends. CDR1 and CDR2 (germline): SGHNT, YYREEE (reference sequence). The CDR3 runs to 14 residues. DNA of the CDR3: TGTGCCAGCAGCTTGGGAGGGAACCAAGAGACCCAGTACTTC. Protein: CASSLGGNQETQYF.

The chain couples TRBV28 to TRBJ1-2; D may be TRBD1 (6 bases). Trimming cost V 4 bases and J 8 bases, with 11 bases left between them. Germline V gene data show CDR1 as MDHEN and CDR2 as SYDVKM. The CDR3 has 12 amino acids. The CDR3 here is CASSWIRGGYTF. The CDR3 region has the DNA TGTGCCAGCAGTTGGATCAGGGGAGGCTACACCTTC.